This entry describes one T cell receptor (beta chain). Its recognized antigen is unknown. Base qualities are missing; no much larger clone stands one base away. The germline V gene encodes CDR1 LNHDA and CDR2 SQIVND (reference sequence). Reading from cysteine to phenylalanine, the CDR3 counts 15 amino acids. The kept DNA is CDR3 alone, 45 bases in frame from the first base. Compared with germline, V lacks 5 bases and J lacks 3 bases; bases without a gene match: 2. The cohort consisted of some 730 healthy bone marrow donors. Cohort members were all nominally healthy when sampled, although unrecorded immune exposures were likely present. The donor tested CMV seropositive and was one of the 289 seropositive cohort members. A peripheral blood sample was provided by each donor, and peripheral blood mononuclear cells were used for TCR beta sequencing. The Qiagen DNeasy Blood Extraction Kit was used to extract genomic DNA from the blood cell samples.

Library creation used the immunoSEQ multiplex PCR assay. For the multiplex PCR, a mixture combining 60 forward primers for TCR Vbeta segments and 13 reverse primers for TCR Jbeta segments was used. The CDR3 region of rearranged TCR beta genes was amplified from genomic DNA with a multiplex PCR assay. On the Illumina HiSeq System, the amplified TCR beta libraries were sequenced as 87-base-pair reads. Concerning the study's data processing: In a later analysis, tens of millions of unique TCR beta chains were counted across the 650 to 700 repertoires, and approximately 11 million of these chains were shared by at least two donors. Raw reads were error-corrected and collapsed into unique sequences with a nearest-neighbor algorithm that merged closely related sequences to remove PCR and sequencing errors. CDR3 sequences were aligned to IMGT reference sequences to assign V, D and J gene segments. For a sequence to be retained, a match of at least six nucleotides to both a V gene segment and a J gene segment was required. A rearrangement counted as productive if the CDR3 had no stop codons and remained in frame with V and J, and every other rearrangement counted as non-productive. Following IMGT convention, CDR3 was defined as the stretch from the second conserved V-encoded cysteine to the conserved J-encoded phenylalanine. The earlier analysis of some 580 of the donors excluded any sequence lacking an unambiguous match to a single V gene segment. An earlier analysis of about 600 of the donors called V segments functional above 56.7% productive rearrangements and segregating when the between-donor standard deviation exceeded 5%. A statistical classification framework was built for diagnosing cytomegalovirus status from the catalog of TCR beta chain sequences. In a later analysis, TCR nucleotide sequences were compared against IMGT/GENE-DB human TR gene sequences so that V and J genes could be assigned. In a later analysis, CDR3 sequences and most-parsimonious VDJ recombination scenarios were assigned using the TCRdist pipeline. In a later analysis, each TCR beta chain was defined by its CDR3 amino acid sequence together with its V-gene family, and reads without a unique V-gene family were excluded. A later analysis removed roughly 590 highly shared, low-generation-probability nucleotide sequences to deal with suspected cross-contamination and a sequencing artifact. A later analysis calculated a clonal expansion index for each public chain from normalized within-repertoire ranks of inferred template counts. In a later analysis, generation probabilities were computed with a VDJ recombination model fitted to out-of-frame rearrangements, and the resulting probabilities were checked against IGoR. A later analysis scored TCR-TCR, TCR-HLA and TCR-CMV co-occurrence with hypergeometric tests, applying a repertoire-size bias correction to TCR pairs. To estimate false discovery rates, a later analysis permuted the HLA or CMV assignments 20 times. In a later analysis, co-occurring TCRs were grouped using DBSCAN, with TCRdist sequence similarity added in when clustering inside HLA-allele-positive subsets. For co-occurrence clustering, repertoires with fewer than 30,000 or more than 120,000 public chains were excluded, along with four or five repertoires with anomalous nucleotide sharing. The immuneACCESS repertoire file appears here via TCRdb, limited to in-frame rearrangements. These files lack a portion of the clones; in checked studies, under half of the deficit traces to unresolved V genes, and the cause of the others is not known. V and J calls and clone size come straight from that table; D and trimming were deduced from the DNA. This sample lists some 200,000 clones; 77% were detected once. The biggest ten clones account for around 2.8% of the sample.

This specimen belongs to a study of cytomegalovirus exposure and HLA in healthy donors (dated by TCRdb to about 2017). Regarding the complete study: An earlier analysis of 587 of the donors reported more than 250 Gb of sequence data and 117 million unique TCR beta sequences from 150 million to 200 million T cells. Roughly 290 gigabases of sequencing data and about 92 million unique TCR sequences made up an early release that covered 500 to 700 HLA-typed donors. A separate validation cohort of 100 to 150 different subjects was used in addition to the 666-subject first cohort. High-throughput TCR immunosequencing, statistical association of individual TCRs with disease status, and machine learning were combined to predict cytomegalovirus infection status. A later analysis re-analyzed previously published TCR beta repertoires from several hundred donors and added high-resolution HLA genotyping to study TCR occurrence patterns. Donor age, sex, ethnicity and CMV serostatus were compiled together with the repertoire data. On average, 235,054 unique TCR beta nucleotide sequences were sequenced per donor among a few hundred genotyped donors of the cohort, with approximately 18% of those sequences being non-productive. The T cell repertoires of around 670 subjects were profiled by immunosequencing and related to cytomegalovirus serostatus. HLA typing covered class I and class II loci at four-digit resolution. Four to six DR-DQ haplotypes were handled as single units for association and clustering, since linkage in the cohort was strong. Typing coverage varied by locus: about 629-640 donors for A, B, C, DRB1 and DQB1; roughly 560 for DQA1; around 610 for DPA1; approximately 470 for DPB1. The later analysis used no new phenotypic data to find candidate immune exposures, relying instead on TCR beta sequences and their occurrence across donors. Every discovery cohort repertoire had been produced on one sequencing platform. Among the 398 genotyped donors, more than 70% belonged to the genetic ancestry cluster associated with self-reported Caucasian donors. To decide whether each TCR beta V gene segment behaved as functional or pseudogenic, an earlier analysis of approximately 620 of the donors relied on high-throughput TCR beta sequencing. The study was designed to test whether signatures of past pathogen exposure could be identified by cataloging public T cell receptors. A later genetic analysis took genome-wide SNP genotypes for about 65% of the 666 donors and used that subset as a discovery cohort.

What the research found in general, with its limitations: Across donors, most TCR sequences were observed very rarely, whereas some public TCRs were present in many individuals. A further reported finding was that TCR beta sequences accurately predicted the HLA-A and HLA-B alleles for most subjects in the first cohort. Strong co-occurrence of HLA alleles, especially DR and DQ, made assigning TCR associations to individual alleles difficult. In an earlier analysis of approximately 600 of the donors, most TCR beta V segments were observed in productive rearrangements about 90% or about 30% of the time, broadly matching IMGT annotations. Over 15 rarely observed V segments, including chromosome 9 orphons, were excluded from the earlier analysis of just under 600 of the donors because counts were too low. A group of highly shared sequence variants was considered likely to be a technical artifact of the sequencing pipeline. Presence/absence analyses assumed roughly uniform sequencing depth across donors, an assumption that may not hold. In a later analysis, TCR association rates were found to vary across HLA loci, with the most associated TCRs seen for DRB1 alleles and the fewest for HLA-C alleles. According to a later analysis, parvovirus B19, influenza, CMV and Epstein-Barr virus appeared linked to several top co-occurrence clusters. It was suggested by the authors that the approach could potentially be generalized to other disease states and immunological phenotypes. According to a later genetic analysis, donors in an Asian-associated ancestry cluster had fewer N-insertions in productive TCRs than the approximately 700-donor mean. In a later analysis, over 15,000 TCR beta sequences were associated with specific HLA alleles at a false discovery rate of 0.05. Because some donors lacked HLA typing at each locus, the association tests relied only on the typed subset. In vitro tests confirmed that a few of the cytomegalovirus-associated TCR beta chains recognize cytomegalovirus antigens. A later analysis found that HLA-associated TCR beta chains were more clonally expanded and had lower generation probabilities than equally common non-associated chains. For the cohort, immune exposure information was limited to CMV serostatus. Most CMV-associated TCR beta chains appeared to be HLA-restricted in a later analysis, and the HLA associations seemed to be driven largely by CMV exposure. Correlated functional status among segregating V segments might reflect linkage disequilibrium, but an unknown experimental factor could not be ruled out. A total of 150 to 200 TCR beta chains were listed by the study as associated with cytomegalovirus. Some IMGT-functional V segments, including TRBV6-2 and TRBV6-3, could not be distinguished by the 87-base-pair reads and were therefore excluded. This cohort had only TCR beta chains sequenced, and the lack of alpha or paired-chain data limited which features could be detected. A later genetic analysis associated a missense DCLRE1C variant with V-gene and J-gene trimming of TCR beta chains, and an independent cohort replicated the association. Cytomegalovirus status was reported to be diagnosed by the classifier with high specificity and sensitivity in both the original and validation cohorts.

Sequenced material: PBMCs. This TCR was sampled from a woman aged 55-69 years in good health and CMV-seropositive. This chain joins TRBV19 to TRBJ2-2; TRBD1 matches 11 bases in the middle. The DNA reads TGTGCCAGTAGTCCGGGACAGGGGGACACCGGGGAGCTGTTTTTT. Its protein is CASSPGQGDTGELFF.